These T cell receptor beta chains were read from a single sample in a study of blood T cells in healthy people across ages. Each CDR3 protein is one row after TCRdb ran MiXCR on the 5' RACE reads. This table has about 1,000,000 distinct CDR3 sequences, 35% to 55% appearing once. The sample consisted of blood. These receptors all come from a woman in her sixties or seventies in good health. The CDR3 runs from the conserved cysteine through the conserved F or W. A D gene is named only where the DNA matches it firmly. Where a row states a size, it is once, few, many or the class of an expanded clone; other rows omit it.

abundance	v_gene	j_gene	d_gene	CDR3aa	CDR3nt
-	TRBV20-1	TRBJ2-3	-	CSARDTGGLDTQYF	TGCAGTGCTAGAGATACTGGGGGATTGGATACGCAGTATTTT
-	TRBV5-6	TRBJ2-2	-	CASSSLRTGKNTGELFF	TGTGCCAGCAGCTCGTTACGGACGGGGAAGAACACCGGGGAGCTGTTTTTT
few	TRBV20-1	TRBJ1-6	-	CSARDRPLNSPLHF	TGCAGTGCTAGAGATCGGCCTCTTAATTCACCCCTCCACTTT
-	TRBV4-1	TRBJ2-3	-	CASSQDGRSQYF	TGCGCCAGCAGCCAAGATGGAAGATCGCAGTATTTT
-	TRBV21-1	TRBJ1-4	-	CASSKVRGENEKLFF	TGTGCCAGCAGCAAAGTCCGGGGCGAGAATGAAAAACTGTTTTTT
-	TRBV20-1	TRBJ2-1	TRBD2	CSARPPLADNEQFF	TGCAGTGCTAGACCCCCACTAGCGGACAATGAGCAGTTCTTC
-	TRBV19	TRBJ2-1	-	CASSMVHYGRLYNEQFF	TGTGCCAGTAGTATGGTCCACTATGGCCGGTTGTACAATGAGCAGTTCTTC
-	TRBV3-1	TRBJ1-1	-	CASTTGSEAFF	TGTGCCAGCACCACAGGCTCTGAAGCTTTCTTT
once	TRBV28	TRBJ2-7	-	CASQSGYEQYF	TGTGCCAGCCAGAGCGGGTACGAGCAGTACTTC
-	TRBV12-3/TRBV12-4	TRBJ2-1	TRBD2	CASRPSGGPYNEQFF	TGTGCCAGCAGGCCCAGCGGGGGACCTTACAATGAGCAGTTCTTC
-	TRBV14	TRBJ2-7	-	CASSPTRATEQYF	TGTGCCAGCAGCCCAACAAGGGCCACTGAGCAGTACTTC
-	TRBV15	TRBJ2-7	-	CATSRVLETSYEQYF	TGTGCCACCAGCAGAGTTCTGGAGACTAGCTACGAGCAGTACTTC
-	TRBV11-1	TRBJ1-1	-	CASSPPFWDTEAFF	TGTGCCAGCAGCCCCCCTTTCTGGGACACTGAAGCTTTCTTT
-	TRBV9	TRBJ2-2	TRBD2	CASSVATVRENGELFF	TGTGCCAGCAGCGTAGCTACTGTGCGGGAGAACGGGGAGCTGTTTTTT
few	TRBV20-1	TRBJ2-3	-	CSASRRADTQYF	TGCAGTGCTAGTCGTCGCGCAGATACGCAGTATTTT
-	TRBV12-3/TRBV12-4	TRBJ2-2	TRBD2	CASSSGTSGRVGELFF	TGTGCCAGCAGTTCCGGGACTAGCGGGAGAGTCGGGGAGCTGTTTTTT
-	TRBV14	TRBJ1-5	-	CASSQNGAYRNNQPQHF	TGTGCCAGCAGCCAGAATGGGGCTTACAGGAACAATCAGCCCCAGCATTTT
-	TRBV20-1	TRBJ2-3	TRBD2	CSARGSRKASGRSDTQYF	TGCAGTGCTAGAGGGTCCCGAAAGGCTAGCGGGAGGTCAGATACGCAGTATTTT
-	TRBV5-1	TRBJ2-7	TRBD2	CASSLGLAGGHSYNEQYF	TGCGCCAGCAGCTTGGGACTAGCGGGAGGACACTCCTACAATGAGCAGTACTTC